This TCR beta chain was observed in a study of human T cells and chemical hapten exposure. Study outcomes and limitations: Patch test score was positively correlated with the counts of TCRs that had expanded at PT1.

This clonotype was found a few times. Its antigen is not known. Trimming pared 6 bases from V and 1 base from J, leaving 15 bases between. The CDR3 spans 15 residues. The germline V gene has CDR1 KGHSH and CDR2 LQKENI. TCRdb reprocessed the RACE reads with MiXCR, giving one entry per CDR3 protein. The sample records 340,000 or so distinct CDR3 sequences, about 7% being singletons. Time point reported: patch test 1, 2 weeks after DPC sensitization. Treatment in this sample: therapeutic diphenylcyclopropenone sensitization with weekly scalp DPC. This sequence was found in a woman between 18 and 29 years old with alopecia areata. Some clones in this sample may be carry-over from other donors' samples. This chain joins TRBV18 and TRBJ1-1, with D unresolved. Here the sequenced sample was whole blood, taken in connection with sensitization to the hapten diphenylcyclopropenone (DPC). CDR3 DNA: TGTGCCAGCTCCCTATCGTCGGCGGGGAACACTGAAGCTTTCTTT. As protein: CASSLSSAGNTEAFF. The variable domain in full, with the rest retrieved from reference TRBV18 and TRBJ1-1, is NAGVMQNPRHLVRRRGQEARLRCSPMKGHSHVYWYRQLPEEGLKFMVYLQKENIIDESGMPKERFSAEFPKEGPSILRIQQVVRGDSAAYFCASSLSSAGNTEAFFGQGTRLTVV.